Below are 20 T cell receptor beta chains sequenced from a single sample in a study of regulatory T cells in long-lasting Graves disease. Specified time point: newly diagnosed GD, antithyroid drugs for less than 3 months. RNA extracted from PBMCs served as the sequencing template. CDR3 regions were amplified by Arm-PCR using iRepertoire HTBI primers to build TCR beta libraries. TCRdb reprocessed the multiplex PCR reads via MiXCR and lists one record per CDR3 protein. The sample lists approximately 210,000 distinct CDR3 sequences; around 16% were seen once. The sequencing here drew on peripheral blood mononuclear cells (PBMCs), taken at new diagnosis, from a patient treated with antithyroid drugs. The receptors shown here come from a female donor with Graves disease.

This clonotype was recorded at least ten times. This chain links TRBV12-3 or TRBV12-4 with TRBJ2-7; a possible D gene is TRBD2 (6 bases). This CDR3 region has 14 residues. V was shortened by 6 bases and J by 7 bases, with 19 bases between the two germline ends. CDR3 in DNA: TGTGCCAGCAGCCGGGCCGGGGGATCAGAGGAGCAGTACTTC. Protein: CASSRAGGSEEQYF.

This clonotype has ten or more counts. CDR3 sequence (DNA): TGTGCCAGCAGCTTAGCGGGAGCGAGAAATGAGCAGTTCTTC. This sequence encodes CASSLAGARNEQFF. The rearrangement uses TRBV7-2 and TRBJ2-1; the D gene is possibly TRBD2 (5 bases). CDR1 SGHTA and CDR2 FQGNSA come from the germline V gene. Trimming stripped 0 bases from V and 7 bases from J, with 10 bases between. This CDR3 is 14 amino acids long. The whole variable domain, remainder taken from reference TRBV7-2 and TRBJ2-1, is GAGVSQSPSNKVTEKGKDVELRCDPISGHTALYWYRQSLGQGLEFLIYFQGNSAPDKSGLPSDRFSAERTGGSVSTLTIQRTQQEDSAVYLCASSLAGARNEQFFGPGTRLTVL.

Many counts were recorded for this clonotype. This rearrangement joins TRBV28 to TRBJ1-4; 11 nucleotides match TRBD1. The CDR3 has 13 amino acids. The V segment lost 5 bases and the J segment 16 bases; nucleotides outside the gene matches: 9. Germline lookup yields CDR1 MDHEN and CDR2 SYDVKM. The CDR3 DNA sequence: TGTGCCAGCAGTCCGAATACCGGGACAGGGGGGTTTTTT. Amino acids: CASSPNTGTGGFF.

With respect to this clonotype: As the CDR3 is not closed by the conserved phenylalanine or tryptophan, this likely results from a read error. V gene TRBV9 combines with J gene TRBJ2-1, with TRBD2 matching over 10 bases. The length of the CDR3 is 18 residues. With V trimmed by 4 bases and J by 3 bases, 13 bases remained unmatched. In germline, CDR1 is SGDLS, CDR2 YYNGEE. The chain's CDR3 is CASSLAYIAGGRYNEQFC. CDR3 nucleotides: TGTGCCAGCAGCCTCGCATACATAGCGGGAGGACGCTACAATGAGCAGTTCTGC.

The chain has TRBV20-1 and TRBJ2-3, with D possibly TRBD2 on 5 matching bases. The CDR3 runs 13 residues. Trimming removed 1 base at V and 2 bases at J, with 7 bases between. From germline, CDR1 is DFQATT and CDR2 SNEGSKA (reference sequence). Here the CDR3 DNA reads TGCAGTGCTAGAGCCGGGATCACAGATACGCAGTATTTT. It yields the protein CSARAGITDTQYF.

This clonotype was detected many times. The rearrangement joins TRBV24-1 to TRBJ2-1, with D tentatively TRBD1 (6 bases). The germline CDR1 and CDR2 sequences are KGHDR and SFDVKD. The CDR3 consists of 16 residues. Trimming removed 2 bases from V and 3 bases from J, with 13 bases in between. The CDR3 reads CATSDSGTKGYNEQFF. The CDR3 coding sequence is TGTGCCACCAGTGATTCCGGGACAAAGGGCTACAATGAGCAGTTCTTC.

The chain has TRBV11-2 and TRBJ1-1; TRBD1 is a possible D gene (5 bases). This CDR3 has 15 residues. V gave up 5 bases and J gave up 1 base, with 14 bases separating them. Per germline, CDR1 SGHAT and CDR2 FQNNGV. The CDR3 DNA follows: TGTGCCAGCAGCCCTCGTGCAGGGAAGAACACTGAAGCTTTCTTT. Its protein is CASSPRAGKNTEAFF. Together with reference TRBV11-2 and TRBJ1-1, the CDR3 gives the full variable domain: EAGVAQSPRYKIIEKRQSVAFWCNPISGHATLYWYQQILGQGPKLLIQFQNNGVVDDSQLPKDRFSAERLKGVDSTLKIQPAKLEDSAVYLCASSPRAGKNTEAFFGQGTRLTVV.

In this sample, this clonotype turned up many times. This CDR3 is CASSRHYEQYF. CDR3 nucleotide sequence: TGTGCCAGCAGCCGCCACTACGAGCAGTACTTC. The chain links TRBV12-3 or TRBV12-4 to TRBJ2-7; D gene ambiguous. V was clipped by 6 bases and J by 3 bases, with 6 bases between them. This CDR3 comprises 11 residues.

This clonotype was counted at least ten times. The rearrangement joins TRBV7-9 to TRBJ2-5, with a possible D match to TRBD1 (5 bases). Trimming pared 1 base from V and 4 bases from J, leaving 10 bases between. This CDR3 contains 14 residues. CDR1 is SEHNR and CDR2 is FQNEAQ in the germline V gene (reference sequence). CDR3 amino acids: CASSLVQGGETQYF. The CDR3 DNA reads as TGTGCCAGCAGCTTAGTTCAGGGTGGAGAGACCCAGTACTTC.

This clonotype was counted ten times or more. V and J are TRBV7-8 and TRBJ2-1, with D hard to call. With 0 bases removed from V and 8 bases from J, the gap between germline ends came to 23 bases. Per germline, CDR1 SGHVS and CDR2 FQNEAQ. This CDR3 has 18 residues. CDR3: CASSLAVLRLSVVHEQFF. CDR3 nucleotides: TGTGCCAGCAGCTTAGCGGTACTAAGATTATCCGTGGTCCATGAGCAGTTCTTC.

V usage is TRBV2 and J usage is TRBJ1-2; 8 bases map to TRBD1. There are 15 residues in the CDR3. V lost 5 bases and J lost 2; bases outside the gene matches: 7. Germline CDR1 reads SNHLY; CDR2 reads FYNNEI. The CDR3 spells CASSPSAGGNYGYTF. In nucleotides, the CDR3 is TGTGCCAGCAGTCCCAGCGCAGGGGGCAACTATGGCTACACCTTC.

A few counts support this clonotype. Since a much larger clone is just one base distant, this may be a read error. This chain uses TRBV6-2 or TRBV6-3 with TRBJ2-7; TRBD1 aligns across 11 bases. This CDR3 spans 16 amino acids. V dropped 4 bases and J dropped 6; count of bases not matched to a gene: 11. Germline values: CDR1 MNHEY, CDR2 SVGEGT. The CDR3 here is CASSSRERTGGPEQYF. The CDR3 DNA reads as TGTGCCAGCAGTTCCAGGGAGAGGACAGGGGGCCCCGAGCAGTACTTC.

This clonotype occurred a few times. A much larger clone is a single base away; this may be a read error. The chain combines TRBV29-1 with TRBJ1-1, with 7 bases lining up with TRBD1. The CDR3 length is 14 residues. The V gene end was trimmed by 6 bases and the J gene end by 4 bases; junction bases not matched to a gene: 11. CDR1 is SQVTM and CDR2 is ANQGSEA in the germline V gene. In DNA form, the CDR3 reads TGCAGCGTGAAGGGACAGCAGATTAGCACTGAAGCTTTCTTT. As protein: CSVKGQQISTEAFF.

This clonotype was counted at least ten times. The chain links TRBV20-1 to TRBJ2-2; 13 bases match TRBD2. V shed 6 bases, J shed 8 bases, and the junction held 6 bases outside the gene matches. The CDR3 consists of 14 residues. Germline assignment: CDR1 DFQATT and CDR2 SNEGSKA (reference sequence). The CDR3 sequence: CSAKGTSGNGELFF. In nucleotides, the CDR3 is TGCAGTGCCAAGGGGACTAGCGGGAATGGGGAGCTGTTTTTT.

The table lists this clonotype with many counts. The CDR3 protein is CASSYSTTKRAEAFF. DNA of the CDR3: TGTGCCAGCAGTTACTCGACAACCAAACGGGCTGAAGCTTTCTTT. The chain links TRBV6-5 to TRBJ1-1; D remains unclear. CDR1 and CDR2 from the germline V gene are MNHEY and SVGAGI. The CDR3 is made up of 15 amino acids. Trimming pared 0 bases from V and 6 bases from J, leaving 14 bases between.

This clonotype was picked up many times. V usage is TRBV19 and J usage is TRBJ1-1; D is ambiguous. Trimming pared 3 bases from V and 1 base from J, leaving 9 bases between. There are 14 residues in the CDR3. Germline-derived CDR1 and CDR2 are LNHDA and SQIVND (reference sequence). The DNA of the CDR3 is TGTGCCAGTAGTATTGGATCCGCGAACACTGAAGCTTTCTTT. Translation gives CASSIGSANTEAFF.

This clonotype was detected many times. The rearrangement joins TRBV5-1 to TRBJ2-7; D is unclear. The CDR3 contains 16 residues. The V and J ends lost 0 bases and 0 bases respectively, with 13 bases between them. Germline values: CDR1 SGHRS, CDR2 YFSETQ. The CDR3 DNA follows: TGCGCCAGCAGCTTGGACCGAGTCCCCAACTCCTACGAGCAGTACTTC. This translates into CASSLDRVPNSYEQYF.

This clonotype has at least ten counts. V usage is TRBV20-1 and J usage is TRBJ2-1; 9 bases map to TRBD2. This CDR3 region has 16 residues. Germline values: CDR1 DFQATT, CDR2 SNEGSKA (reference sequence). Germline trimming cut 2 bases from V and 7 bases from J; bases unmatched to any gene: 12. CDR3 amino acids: CSARLAGGPYVNEQFF. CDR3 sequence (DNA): TGCAGTGCTAGACTGGCGGGAGGGCCCTATGTAAATGAGCAGTTCTTC.

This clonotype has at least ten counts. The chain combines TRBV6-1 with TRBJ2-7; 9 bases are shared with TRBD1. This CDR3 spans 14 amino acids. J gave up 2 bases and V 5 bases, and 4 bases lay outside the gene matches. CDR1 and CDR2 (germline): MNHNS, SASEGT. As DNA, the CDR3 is TGTGCCAGCAGTCACGGACAGGGGACCTACGAGCAGTACTTC. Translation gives CASSHGQGTYEQYF.

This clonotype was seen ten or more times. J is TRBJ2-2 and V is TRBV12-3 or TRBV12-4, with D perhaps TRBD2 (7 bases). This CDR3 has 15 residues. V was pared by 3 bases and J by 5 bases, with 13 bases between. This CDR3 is CASSFEGGGTGELFF. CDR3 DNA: TGTGCCAGCAGTTTTGAGGGAGGGGGAACCGGGGAGCTGTTTTTT.